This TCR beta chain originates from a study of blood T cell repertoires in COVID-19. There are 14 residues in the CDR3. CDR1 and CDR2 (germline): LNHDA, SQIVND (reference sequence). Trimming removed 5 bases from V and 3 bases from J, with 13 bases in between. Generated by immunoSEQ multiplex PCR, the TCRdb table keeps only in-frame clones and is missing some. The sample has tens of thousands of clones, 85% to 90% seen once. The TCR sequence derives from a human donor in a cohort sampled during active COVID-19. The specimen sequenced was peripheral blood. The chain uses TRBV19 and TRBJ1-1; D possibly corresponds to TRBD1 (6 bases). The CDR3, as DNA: TGTGCCAGTAGTCCGGGTCCAGGGGACACTGAAGCTTTCTTT. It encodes CASSPGPGDTEAFF.